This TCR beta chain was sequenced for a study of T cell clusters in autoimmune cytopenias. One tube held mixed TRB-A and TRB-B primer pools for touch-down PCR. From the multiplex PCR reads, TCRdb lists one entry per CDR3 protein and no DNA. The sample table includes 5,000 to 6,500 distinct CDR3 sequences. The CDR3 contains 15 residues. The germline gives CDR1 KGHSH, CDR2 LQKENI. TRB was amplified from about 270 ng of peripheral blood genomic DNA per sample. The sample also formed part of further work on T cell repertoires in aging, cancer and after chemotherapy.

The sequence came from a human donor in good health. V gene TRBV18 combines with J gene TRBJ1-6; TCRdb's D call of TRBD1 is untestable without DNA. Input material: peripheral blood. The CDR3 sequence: CASSPLGTGNSPLHF.